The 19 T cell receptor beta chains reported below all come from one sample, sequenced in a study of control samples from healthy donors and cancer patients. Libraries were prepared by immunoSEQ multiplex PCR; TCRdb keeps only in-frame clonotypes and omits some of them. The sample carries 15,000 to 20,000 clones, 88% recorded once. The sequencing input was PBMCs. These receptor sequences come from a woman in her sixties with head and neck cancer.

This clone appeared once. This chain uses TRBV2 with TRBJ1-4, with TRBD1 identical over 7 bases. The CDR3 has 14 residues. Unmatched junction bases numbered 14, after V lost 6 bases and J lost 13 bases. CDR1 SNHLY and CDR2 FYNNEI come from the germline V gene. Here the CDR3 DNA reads TGTGCCAGCAGGGGACAGCCCTTTAATGTCGGACTGTTTTTT. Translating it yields CASRGQPFNVGLFF. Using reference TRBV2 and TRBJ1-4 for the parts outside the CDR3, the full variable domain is EPEVTQTPSHQVTQMGQEVILRCVPISNHLYFYWYRQILGQKVEFLVSFYNNEISEKSEIFDDQFSVERPDGSNFTLKIRSTKLEDSAMYFCASRGQPFNVGLFFGSGTQLSVL.

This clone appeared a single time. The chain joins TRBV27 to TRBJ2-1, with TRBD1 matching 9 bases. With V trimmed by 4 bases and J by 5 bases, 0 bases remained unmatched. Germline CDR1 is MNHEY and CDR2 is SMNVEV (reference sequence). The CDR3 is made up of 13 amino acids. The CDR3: CASSWTGDNEQFF. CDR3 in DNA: TGTGCCAGCAGTTGGACAGGGGACAATGAGCAGTTCTTC.

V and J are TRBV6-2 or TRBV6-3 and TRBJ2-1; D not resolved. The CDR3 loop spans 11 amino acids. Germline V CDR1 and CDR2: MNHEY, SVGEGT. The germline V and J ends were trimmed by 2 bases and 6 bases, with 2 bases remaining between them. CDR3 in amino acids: CASSYPNEQFF. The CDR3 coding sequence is TGTGCCAGCAGTTACCCCAATGAGCAGTTCTTC.

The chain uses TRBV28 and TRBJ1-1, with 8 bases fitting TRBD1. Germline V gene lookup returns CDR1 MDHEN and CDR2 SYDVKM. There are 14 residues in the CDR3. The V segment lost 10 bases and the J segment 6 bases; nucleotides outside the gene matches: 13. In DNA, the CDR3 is TGTGCCACCCTGGGGTTCCAGGGGGCTGCTGAAGCTTTCTTT. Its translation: CATLGFQGAAEAFF.

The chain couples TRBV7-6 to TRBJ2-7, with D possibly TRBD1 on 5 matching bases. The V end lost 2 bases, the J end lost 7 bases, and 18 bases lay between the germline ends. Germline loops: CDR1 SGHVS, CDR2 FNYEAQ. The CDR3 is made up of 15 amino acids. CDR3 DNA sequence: TGTGCCAGCAGCTTAAGTAGTAGGGGCCCAAGTGAGCAGTACTTC. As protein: CASSLSSRGPSEQYF.

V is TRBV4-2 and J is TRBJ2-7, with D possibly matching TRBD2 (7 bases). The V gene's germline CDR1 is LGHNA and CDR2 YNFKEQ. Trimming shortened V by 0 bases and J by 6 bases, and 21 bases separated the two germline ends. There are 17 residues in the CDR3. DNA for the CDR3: TGTGCCAGCAGCCAAGAAGGGGGTAGCGGGCTTCTTTCCGAGCAGTACTTC. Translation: CASSQEGGSGLLSEQYF.

CDR3 in DNA: TGTGCCAGCTCACCCCAGGGGGCCGGCACTGAAGCTTTCTTT. Its translation: CASSPQGAGTEAFF. The rearrangement links TRBV18 to TRBJ1-1, with TRBD1 identical over 8 bases. After removal of 3 bases from V and 4 bases from J, the junction contained 4 bases not matched to a gene. Germline CDR1 KGHSH, CDR2 LQKENI. The CDR3 totals 14 residues.

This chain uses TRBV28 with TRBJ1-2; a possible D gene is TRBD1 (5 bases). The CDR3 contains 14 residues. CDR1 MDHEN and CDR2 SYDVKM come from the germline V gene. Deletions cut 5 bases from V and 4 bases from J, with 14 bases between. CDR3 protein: CASSEQQDPYGYTF. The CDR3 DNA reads TGTGCCAGCAGTGAACAACAGGATCCCTATGGCTACACCTTC.

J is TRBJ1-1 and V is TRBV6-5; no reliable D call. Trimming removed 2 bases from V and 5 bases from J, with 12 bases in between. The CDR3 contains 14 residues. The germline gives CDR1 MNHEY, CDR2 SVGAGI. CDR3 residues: CASSYGKGRTEAFF. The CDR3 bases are TGTGCCAGCAGTTACGGAAAGGGTAGGACTGAAGCTTTCTTT.

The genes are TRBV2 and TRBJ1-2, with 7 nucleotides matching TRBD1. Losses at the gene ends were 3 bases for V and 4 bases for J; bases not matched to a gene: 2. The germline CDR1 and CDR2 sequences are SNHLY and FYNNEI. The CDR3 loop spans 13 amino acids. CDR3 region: CASSDQGGYGYTF. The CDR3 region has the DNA TGTGCCAGCAGTGACCAGGGGGGCTATGGCTACACCTTC.

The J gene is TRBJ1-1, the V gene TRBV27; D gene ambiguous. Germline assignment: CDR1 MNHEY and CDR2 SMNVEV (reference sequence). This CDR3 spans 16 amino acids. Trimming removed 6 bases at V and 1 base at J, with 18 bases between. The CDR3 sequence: CASSLVRIGRNTEAFF. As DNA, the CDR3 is TGTGCCAGCAGCTTGGTACGCATAGGGCGGAACACTGAAGCTTTCTTT.

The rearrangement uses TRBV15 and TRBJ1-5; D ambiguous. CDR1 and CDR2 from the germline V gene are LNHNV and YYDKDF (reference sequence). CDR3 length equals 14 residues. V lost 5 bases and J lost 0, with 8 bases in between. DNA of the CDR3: TGTGCCACCAGCGAAACAGCTAGCAATCAGCCCCAGCATTTT. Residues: CATSETASNQPQHF.

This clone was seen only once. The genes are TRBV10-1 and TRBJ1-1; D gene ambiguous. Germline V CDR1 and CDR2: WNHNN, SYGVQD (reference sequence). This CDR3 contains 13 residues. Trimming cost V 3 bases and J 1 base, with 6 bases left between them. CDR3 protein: CASSDRQNTEAFF. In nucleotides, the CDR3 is TGCGCCAGCAGTGATCGGCAGAACACTGAAGCTTTCTTT.

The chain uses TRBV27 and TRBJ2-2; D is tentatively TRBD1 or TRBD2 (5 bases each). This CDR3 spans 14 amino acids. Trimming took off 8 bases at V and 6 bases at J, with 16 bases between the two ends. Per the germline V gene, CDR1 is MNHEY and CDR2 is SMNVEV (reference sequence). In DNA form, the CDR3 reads TGTGCCAGCTTTCATCTGGGGGAGTCCGGGGAGCTGTTTTTT. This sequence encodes CASFHLGESGELFF.

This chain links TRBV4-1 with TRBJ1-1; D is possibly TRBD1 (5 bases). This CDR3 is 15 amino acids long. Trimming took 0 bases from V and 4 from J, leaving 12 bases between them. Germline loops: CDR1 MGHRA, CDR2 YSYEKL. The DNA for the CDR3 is TGCGCCAGCAGCCAAGACCGAGTGGGGACCACTGAAGCTTTCTTT. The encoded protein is CASSQDRVGTTEAFF.

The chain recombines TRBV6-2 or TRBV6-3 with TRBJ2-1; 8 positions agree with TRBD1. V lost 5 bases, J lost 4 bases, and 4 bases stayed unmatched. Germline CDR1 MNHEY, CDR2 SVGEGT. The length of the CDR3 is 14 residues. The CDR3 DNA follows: TGTGCCAGCAGTCACGGGACAGGATACAATGAGCAGTTCTTC. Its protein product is CASSHGTGYNEQFF.

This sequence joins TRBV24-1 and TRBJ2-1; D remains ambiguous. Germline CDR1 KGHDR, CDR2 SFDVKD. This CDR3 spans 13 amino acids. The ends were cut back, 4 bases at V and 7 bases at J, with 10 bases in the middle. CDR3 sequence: CATSDSFRNEQFF. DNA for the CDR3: TGTGCCACCAGTGACTCTTTTCGGAATGAGCAGTTCTTC.

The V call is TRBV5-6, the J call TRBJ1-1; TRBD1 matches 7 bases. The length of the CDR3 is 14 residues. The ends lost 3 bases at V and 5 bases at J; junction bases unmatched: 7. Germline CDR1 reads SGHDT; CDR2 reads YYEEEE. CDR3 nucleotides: TGTGCCAGCAGCTCGACAGGGTCCCGGACTGAAGCTTTCTTT. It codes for CASSSTGSRTEAFF.

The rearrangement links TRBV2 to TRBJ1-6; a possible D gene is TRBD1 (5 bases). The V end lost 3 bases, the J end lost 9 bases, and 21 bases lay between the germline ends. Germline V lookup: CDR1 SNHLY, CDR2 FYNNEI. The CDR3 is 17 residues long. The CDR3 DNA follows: TGTGCCAGCAGTGATGAGGGACGTCCTTACACCTCTTCACCCCTCCACTTT. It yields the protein CASSDEGRPYTSSPLHF.